The next 29 T cell receptor beta chains were all read from a single sample in a study of blood T cell repertoires in COVID-19. Sequencing was performed with immunoSEQ multiplex PCR; in TCRdb, only in-frame clones are kept and a portion is missing. Here the sample spans about 290,000 clones, around 81% being singletons. The sample comprised peripheral blood. The source of these receptors is a woman aged 45-60 years with active or convalescent COVID-19.

This clone has only one observation. V is TRBV18 and J is TRBJ1-1; perhaps TRBD1 as D (6 bases). This CDR3 region has 17 residues. The V end was cut by 0 bases, the J end by 0 bases, with 14 bases between. CDR1 is KGHSH, CDR2 LQKENI, per germline. DNA of the CDR3: TGTGCCAGCTCACCACCGAGGCGGGGGCCCATGAACACTGAAGCTTTCTTT. Protein sequence: CASSPPRRGPMNTEAFF.

On this clone: Additional DNA sequences in this sample encode the identical CDR3. V is TRBV6-1 and J is TRBJ1-2; 8 bases align to TRBD1. The CDR3 extends over 16 amino acids. Germline CDR1 and CDR2: MNHNS and SASEGT. After removal of 6 bases from V and 8 bases from J, the junction contained 17 bases not matched to a gene. This CDR3 reads CASRELGGQGAGGYTF. CDR3 in DNA: TGTGCCAGCAGGGAACTGGGGGGGCAGGGGGCAGGCGGCTACACCTTC.

This chain links TRBV19 with TRBJ1-1; a possible D gene is TRBD1 (5 bases). V lost 3 bases, J lost 7 bases, and 18 bases lay in between. This CDR3 is 15 amino acids long. Germline-derived CDR1 and CDR2 are LNHDA and SQIVND (reference sequence). CDR3 sequence reads: CASSMVRQGRIEAFF. The CDR3 DNA reads as TGTGCCAGTAGTATGGTCCGGCAGGGTAGGATTGAAGCTTTCTTT.

The chain carries TRBV21-1 and TRBJ1-5; TRBD1 is the table's D call and was not checked against the DNA. TRBV21-1 is recorded as a pseudogene. The CDR3 covers 14 residues. CDR3 in DNA: TGTGCCAACAAAGCAGGGGTTCGCAATCAGCCCCAGCATTTT. Translation gives CANKAGVRNQPQHF.

The V call is TRBV11-1, the J call TRBJ2-1; TRBD1 is a possible D gene (6 bases). The CDR3 sequence is 16 residues long. The germline V gene encodes CDR1 SGHAT and CDR2 FQDESV (reference sequence). The V end was cut by 5 bases, the J end by 0 bases, with 14 bases between. The CDR3 spells CASSRTTGSSYNEQFF. CDR3 in DNA: TGTGCCAGCAGCCGAACGACAGGCAGCTCCTACAATGAGCAGTTCTTC.

This chain links TRBV27 with TRBJ1-2; TRBD1 might be the D (5 bases). Germline V gives CDR1 MNHEY, CDR2 SMNVEV (reference sequence). The CDR3 sequence is 15 residues long. Trimming cost V 7 bases and J 1 base, with 16 bases left between them. The CDR3 protein is CASKAGATFNYGYTF. The CDR3 DNA reads as TGTGCCAGCAAGGCTGGGGCCACCTTTAACTATGGCTACACCTTC.

The chain has TRBV5-1 and TRBJ1-1; 7 nucleotides agree with TRBD1. This CDR3 is 15 amino acids long. With 7 bases clipped from V and 6 bases from J, the junction kept 15 bases outside the gene matches. Germline values: CDR1 SGHRS, CDR2 YFSETQ. The CDR3 DNA follows: TGCGCCAGCGCCCCCTCAGGGCAGGGGGACGCTGAAGCTTTCTTT. Amino acids: CASAPSGQGDAEAFF.

The chain couples TRBV7-9 to TRBJ1-1; no clear D. The ends were cut back, 2 bases at V and 2 bases at J, with 9 bases in the middle. CDR1 and CDR2 (germline): SEHNR, FQNEAQ (reference sequence). The CDR3 is 14 residues long. In nucleotides, the CDR3 is TGTGCCAGCAGCTTATCGAGCTCAAACACTGAAGCTTTCTTT. Translation: CASSLSSSNTEAFF. The variable domain in full, completed from reference TRBV7-9 and TRBJ1-1, reads DTGVSQNPRHKITKRGQNVTFRCDPISEHNRLYWYRQTLGQGPEFLTYFQNEAQLEKSRLLSDRFSAERPKGSFSTLEIQRTEQGDSAMYLCASSLSSSNTEAFFGQGTRLTVV.

The chain has TRBV6-2 or TRBV6-3 and TRBJ1-1, with 7 bases that match TRBD1. The trim removed 6 bases at V and 4 bases at J, leaving 8 bases unmatched. The CDR3 runs to 14 residues. Germline values: CDR1 MNHEY, CDR2 SVGEGT. CDR3 protein: CASSRNDRATEAFF. In DNA, the CDR3 is TGTGCCAGCAGCCGAAATGACAGGGCCACTGAAGCTTTCTTT.

The CDR3 nucleotides read TGTGCCAGCAGTTTCGGGGACAGGGCTTATAATGAAAAACTGTTTTTT. Its protein product is CASSFGDRAYNEKLFF. This chain uses TRBV28 with TRBJ1-4; 9 nucleotides agree with TRBD1. Germline assignment: CDR1 MDHEN and CDR2 SYDVKM. Unmatched junction bases numbered 6, after V lost 3 bases and J lost 4 bases. This CDR3 has 16 amino acids. Variable domain in full (rest from reference TRBV28 and TRBJ1-4): DVKVTQSSRYLVKRTGEKVFLECVQDMDHENMFWYRQDPGLGLRLIYFSYDVKMKEKGDIPEGYSVSREKKERFSLILESASTNQTSMYLCASSFGDRAYNEKLFFGSGTQLSVL.

This chain joins TRBV15 and TRBJ1-5, with D uncertain. Germline V gene lookup returns CDR1 LNHNV and CDR2 YYDKDF (reference sequence). This CDR3 region has 15 residues. V was pared by 0 bases and J by 2 bases, with 8 bases between. The CDR3 region is CATSRELEGNQPQHF. As DNA, the CDR3 is TGTGCCACCAGCAGAGAATTGGAGGGCAATCAGCCCCAGCATTTT.

DNA for the CDR3: TGTGCCAGCAGTGAATATGTGGAGGGGTGGAAACTGTTTTTT. Translation: CASSEYVEGWKLFF. The chain recombines TRBV6-1 with TRBJ1-4; tentatively, D is TRBD1 (5 bases). Trimming stripped 2 bases from V and 11 bases from J, with 15 bases between. The CDR3 contains 14 residues. The germline V gene has CDR1 MNHNS and CDR2 SASEGT.

The chain recombines TRBV14 with TRBJ1-6, with a possible D match to TRBD1 (6 bases). Trimming left V 6 bases short and J 6 bases short, with 15 bases between. This CDR3 is 15 amino acids long. Germline loops: CDR1 SGHDN, CDR2 FVKESK. CDR3 amino acids: CASSRVDRRNSPLHF. The DNA for the CDR3 is TGTGCCAGCAGTCGGGTAGACAGGCGTAATTCACCCCTCCACTTT.

The chain couples TRBV5-6 to TRBJ1-6; D is possibly TRBD1 (5 bases). Deletions cut 1 base from V and 13 bases from J, with 9 bases between. Germline-derived CDR1 and CDR2 are SGHDT and YYEEEE. The CDR3 spans 12 residues. CDR3 nucleotide sequence: TGTGCCAGCAGCTTGTATGGGGCGCCCCTCCACTTT. Encoded protein: CASSLYGAPLHF.

V is TRBV4-1 and J is TRBJ2-5; D is possibly TRBD2 (6 bases). The CDR3 extends over 13 amino acids. Germline CDR1 MGHRA, CDR2 YSYEKL. The V end was cut by 4 bases, the J end by 4 bases, with 10 bases between. For the CDR3, the DNA is TGCGCCAGCAGCCGACTAGTCGGAGAGACCCAGTACTTC. The encoded protein is CASSRLVGETQYF.

The chain links TRBV18 to TRBJ2-1, with 10 bases lining up with TRBD2. Unmatched junction bases numbered 4, after V lost 1 base and J lost 10 bases. The CDR3 totals 14 residues. The germline V gene encodes CDR1 KGHSH and CDR2 LQKENI. CDR3 amino acids: CASSPLPSGSEQFF. The CDR3 DNA is TGTGCCAGCTCACCACTCCCTAGCGGGAGCGAGCAGTTCTTC. The variable domain in full, with the rest retrieved from reference TRBV18 and TRBJ2-1, is NAGVMQNPRHLVRRRGQEARLRCSPMKGHSHVYWYRQLPEEGLKFMVYLQKENIIDESGMPKERFSAEFPKEGPSILRIQQVVRGDSAAYFCASSPLPSGSEQFFGPGTRLTVL.

The genes are TRBV6-2 or TRBV6-3 and TRBJ1-3, with D possibly TRBD1 on 6 matching bases. V lost 6 bases, J lost 0 bases, and 18 bases lay in between. Germline CDR1 MNHEY, CDR2 SVGEGT. The CDR3 contains 17 residues. The CDR3 sequence: CASSPSMGDISGNTIYF. CDR3 DNA sequence: TGTGCCAGCAGCCCCTCCATGGGGGACATCTCTGGAAACACCATATATTTT.

V is TRBV19 and J is TRBJ1-5, with TRBD1 identical over 9 bases. The CDR3 is 14 amino acids. Trimming removed 3 bases from V and 5 bases from J; junction bases left unmatched: 2. Germline V CDR1 and CDR2: LNHDA, SQIVND (reference sequence). This chain's CDR3 is CASSITGGDQPQHF. CDR3 in DNA: TGTGCCAGTAGTATTACAGGGGGCGATCAGCCCCAGCATTTT.

The genes are TRBV11-2 and TRBJ2-1, with TRBD1 identical over 7 bases. The J segment lost 0 bases and the V segment lost 3 bases, leaving 5 bases of the junction unmatched. Germline CDR1 SGHAT, CDR2 FQNNGV. CDR3 size: 16 residues. CDR3 in amino acids: CASSLRGDSSYNEQFF. CDR3 in DNA: TGTGCCAGCAGCTTGAGAGGGGACAGCTCCTACAATGAGCAGTTCTTC.

V and J are TRBV7-6 and TRBJ2-3; weak D call: TRBD2 (5 bases). Germline V CDR1 and CDR2: SGHVS, FNYEAQ. Trimming shortened V by 4 bases and J by 4 bases, and 15 bases separated the two germline ends. This CDR3 contains 15 residues. This CDR3 reads CASSSAGPGSDTQYF. CDR3 bases: TGTGCCAGCAGCTCAGCAGGACCGGGGTCAGATACGCAGTATTTT.

This chain uses TRBV25-1 with TRBJ1-1; 7 bases line up with TRBD1. Trimming at V came to 3 bases and at J to 1 base, leaving 5 bases not matched to a gene. Per the germline V gene, CDR1 is MGHDK and CDR2 is SYGVNS. CDR3 size: 15 residues. CDR3 sequence (DNA): TGTGCCAGCAGTGACCCTCGGACAGGGAACACTGAAGCTTTCTTT. As protein: CASSDPRTGNTEAFF.

The chain recombines TRBV5-8 with TRBJ2-7; the match to TRBD1 covers 7 bases. The germline V gene has CDR1 SGHTS and CDR2 YDEGEE. The CDR3 extends over 13 amino acids. The junction had 4 bases not matched to a gene; V was cut back by 4 bases and J by 3 bases. The CDR3 bases are TGTGCCAGCAGCCGCCGACAGGGCTACGAGCAGTACTTC. Its protein is CASSRRQGYEQYF.

V gene TRBV28 combines with J gene TRBJ2-5; weak D call: TRBD1 (7 bases). CDR1 and CDR2 from the germline V gene are MDHEN and SYDVKM. The CDR3 is made up of 13 amino acids. Deletions cut 8 bases from V and 2 bases from J, with 12 bases between. In DNA, the CDR3 is TGTGCCAGCTGCGGGACAGCTCAAGAGACCCAGTACTTC. Translating it yields CASCGTAQETQYF.

This chain joins TRBV19 and TRBJ2-2; D is perhaps TRBD2 (5 bases). Germline V lookup: CDR1 LNHDA, CDR2 SQIVND (reference sequence). The CDR3 loop spans 16 amino acids. V shed 8 bases and J shed 6 bases, with 22 bases lying between them. For the CDR3, the DNA is TGTGCCAGTCACTTCCGGCAGTCGGGATCACCCGGGGAGCTGTTTTTT. Translating it yields CASHFRQSGSPGELFF.

The chain links TRBV29-1 to TRBJ2-3, with a weak D call TRBD2 (6 bases). Per the germline V gene, CDR1 is SQVTM and CDR2 is ANQGSEA. The CDR3 extends over 13 amino acids. Trimming removed 8 bases at V and 0 bases at J, with 12 bases between. Here the CDR3 DNA reads TGCAGCAAGCGGGTCCCTAGCACAGATACGCAGTATTTT. Its translation: CSKRVPSTDTQYF.

Points on this clone: The sample carries other DNA sequences with the same CDR3. V is TRBV9 and J is TRBJ1-5; weak D call: TRBD1 (5 bases). The CDR3 totals 14 residues. Trimming shortened V by 0 bases and J by 4 bases, and 8 bases separated the two germline ends. Germline assignment: CDR1 SGDLS and CDR2 YYNGEE. CDR3 in DNA: TGTGCCAGCAGCGTAGGGCAGGGAAATCAGCCCCAGCATTTT. Its protein is CASSVGQGNQPQHF.

This chain links TRBV30 with TRBJ2-3; 8 nucleotides align to TRBD2. Germline assignment: CDR1 GTSNPN and CDR2 SVGIG (reference sequence). The trim removed 1 base at V and 5 bases at J, leaving 11 bases unmatched. This CDR3 spans 16 amino acids. This CDR3 reads CAWSAILAGSKDTQYF. The CDR3 coding sequence is TGTGCCTGGAGTGCCATATTAGCGGGATCAAAAGATACGCAGTATTTT.

The CDR3 sequence is CASSFSNTQYF. The CDR3 nucleotides read TGTGCCAGCAGCTTTTCTAATACGCAGTATTTT. V usage is TRBV7-9 and J usage is TRBJ2-3, with D unresolved. Germline assignment: CDR1 SEHNR and CDR2 FQNEAQ (reference sequence). The V end lost 3 bases, the J end lost 7 bases, and 5 bases lay between the germline ends. The CDR3 is 11 residues long.

The chain uses TRBV18 and TRBJ2-7, with D perhaps TRBD1 (6 bases). Looked up from germline, CDR1 is KGHSH and CDR2 is LQKENI. Trimming shortened V by 6 bases and J by 0 bases, and 12 bases separated the two germline ends. The CDR3 runs 14 residues. CDR3 loop: CASSLDRNSYEQYF. The CDR3 nucleotides are TGTGCCAGCTCCTTGGACAGAAACTCCTACGAGCAGTACTTC.